The 23 T cell receptor beta chains listed next were all sequenced from one sample in a study of blood T cell repertoires in COVID-19 (dated by TCRdb to 2019 to 2021). The method behind the library was the immunoSEQ multiplex PCR assay. TCRdb provides this immuneACCESS table in a form limited to in-frame rearrangements. Some clones are lacking; in checked studies, under half of them reflect an unresolved V gene, and why the rest are absent is not known. This sample gives fewer than 100,000 clones in total; 75% to 95% of them show up just once. The ten most abundant clones make up under 2% of the sample. The sample consisted of peripheral blood. The receptors were gathered from a woman aged 45-65 years in a cohort sampled during active COVID-19.

This clone has a single count. The chain links TRBV5-1 to TRBJ2-5, with 8 nucleotides matching TRBD1. This CDR3 has 13 amino acids. V lost 0 bases and J lost 5; bases outside the gene matches: 0. Germline V lookup: CDR1 SGHRS, CDR2 YFSETQ. This CDR3 reads CASSLGQGETQYF. The CDR3 nucleotides are TGCGCCAGCAGCTTGGGACAGGGGGAGACCCAGTACTTC.

The chain uses TRBV4-1 and TRBJ2-7, with 9 bases that match TRBD2. V was pared by 0 bases and J by 12 bases, with 12 bases of the junction left unmatched. Germline V gene data show CDR1 as MGHRA and CDR2 as YSYEKL. The CDR3 contains 15 residues. The CDR3 spells CASSQDGGAGGTRYF. The CDR3 nucleotides are TGCGCCAGCAGCCAAGACGGGGGAGCGGGGGGCACGAGGTACTTC.

The chain uses TRBV3-1 (or the pseudogene TRBV3-2) and TRBJ2-1; weak D call: TRBD1 (6 bases). The CDR3 loop spans 17 amino acids. Trimming pared 4 bases from V and 0 bases from J, leaving 16 bases between. The germline V gene encodes CDR1 LGHDT and CDR2 YNNKEL (reference sequence). This CDR3 is CASSPRYTGSSYNEQFF. In nucleotides, the CDR3 is TGTGCCAGCAGCCCACGCTACACAGGGTCCTCCTACAATGAGCAGTTCTTC.

The chain carries TRBV2 and TRBJ1-4, with a possible D match to TRBD1 (6 bases). CDR3 length equals 15 residues. The germline gives CDR1 SNHLY, CDR2 FYNNEI. The germline V and J ends were trimmed by 6 bases and 7 bases, with 18 bases remaining between them. CDR3 residues: CASSAKQGFSEKLFF. The DNA for the CDR3 is TGTGCCAGCAGCGCGAAACAGGGTTTTTCTGAAAAACTGTTTTTT.

The chain has TRBV12-3 or TRBV12-4 and TRBJ2-7; 9 bases fit TRBD1. J gave up 3 bases and V 6 bases, and 3 bases lay outside the gene matches. The CDR3 length is 13 residues. CDR3 in amino acids: CASSPDRGYEQYF. CDR3 nucleotide sequence: TGTGCCAGCAGCCCGGACAGGGGCTACGAGCAGTACTTC.

V is TRBV27 and J is TRBJ2-7; 10 nucleotides match TRBD1. The CDR3 length is 13 residues. Germline assignment: CDR1 MNHEY and CDR2 SMNVEV (reference sequence). Trimming at V came to 5 bases and at J to 6 bases, leaving 4 bases not matched to a gene. The CDR3 loop reads CASSPWDRGEQYF. The CDR3 region has the DNA TGTGCCAGCAGTCCATGGGACAGGGGCGAGCAGTACTTC.

J is TRBJ2-7 and V is TRBV5-8, with TRBD2 matching over 8 bases. Germline CDR1 SGHTS, CDR2 YDEGEE. The trim removed 1 base at V and 6 bases at J, leaving 6 bases unmatched. This CDR3 contains 14 residues. The CDR3 DNA sequence: TGTGCCAGCAGCTTGCAAGCGGGAGCAAGCGAGCAGTACTTC. Its protein product is CASSLQAGASEQYF. The variable domain in full, completed from reference TRBV5-8 and TRBJ2-7, reads EAGVTQSPTHLIKTRGQQATLRCSPISGHTSVYWYQQALGLGLQFLLWYDEGEERNRGNFPPRFSGRQFPNYSSELNVNALELEDSALYLCASSLQAGASEQYFGPGTRLTVT.

The DNA of the CDR3 is TGTGCCAGCAGCCAGGGGGTAGCGGGAGTTGGCGAGCAGTACTTC. This sequence encodes CASSQGVAGVGEQYF. The V call is TRBV7-3, the J call TRBJ2-7, with 9 bases aligning to TRBD2. V dropped 5 bases and J dropped 6; count of bases not matched to a gene: 11. CDR3 length equals 15 residues. CDR1 SGHTA and CDR2 FQGTGA come from the germline V gene. Using reference TRBV7-3 and TRBJ2-7 for the parts outside the CDR3, the full variable domain is GAGVSQTPSNKVTEKGKYVELRCDPISGHTALYWYRQSLGQGPEFLIYFQGTGAADDSGLPNDRFFAVRPEGSVSTLKIQRTERGDSAVYLCASSQGVAGVGEQYFGPGTRLTVT.

The rearrangement joins TRBV5-5 to TRBJ2-1, with 9 bases lining up with TRBD1. There are 15 residues in the CDR3. Germline assignment: CDR1 SGHKS and CDR2 YYEKEE (reference sequence). V shed 4 bases, J shed 7 bases, and the junction held 9 bases outside the gene matches. This CDR3 reads CASSNGQGSGNEQFF. DNA for the CDR3: TGTGCCAGCAGCAACGGACAGGGGTCGGGAAATGAGCAGTTCTTC.

J is TRBJ2-1 and V is TRBV7-2; D call uncertain. The CDR3 is 13 amino acids. CDR1 is SGHTA, CDR2 FQGNSA, per germline. V was clipped by 4 bases and J by 5 bases, with 9 bases between them. The CDR3 DNA reads TGTGCCAGCAGCTCCGTCGGTGACAATGAGCAGTTCTTC. Translation: CASSSVGDNEQFF.

The DNA for the CDR3 is TGTGCCAGCAGTTCCGGGTGGCATCAGCCCCAGCATTTT. Protein product: CASSSGWHQPQHF. The chain has TRBV28 and TRBJ1-5; D is uncertain. Germline CDR1 and CDR2: MDHEN and SYDVKM. V was cut by 4 bases and J by 5 bases, with 9 bases left in between. The CDR3 length is 13 residues.

The chain joins TRBV18 to TRBJ1-5; maybe TRBD1 (5 bases). The CDR3 totals 14 residues. Between the trimmed V and J ends, which lost 3 bases and 3 bases, there was a span of 9 bases. CDR1 and CDR2 from the germline V gene are KGHSH and LQKENI. This CDR3 is CASSPPGPNQPQHF. CDR3 in DNA: TGTGCCAGCTCACCCCCAGGGCCCAATCAGCCCCAGCATTTT.

This rearrangement joins TRBV5-1 to TRBJ2-5; a possible D gene is TRBD1 (5 bases). Germline V gene sequence: CDR1 SGHRS, CDR2 YFSETQ. CDR3 length: 14 residues. Trimming took 4 bases from V and 0 from J, leaving 10 bases between them. The CDR3 is CASSPGQYQETQYF. The CDR3 DNA reads TGCGCCAGCAGCCCAGGACAATACCAAGAGACCCAGTACTTC.

V usage is TRBV19 and J usage is TRBJ1-2, with 9 bases lining up with TRBD1. V was clipped by 5 bases and J by 4 bases; unmatched bases: 8. In germline, CDR1 is LNHDA, CDR2 SQIVND (reference sequence). The CDR3 is 15 amino acids. The CDR3 DNA follows: TGTGCCAGTAGTCTTTCCGGGACAGGGATCTATGGCTACACCTTC. This sequence encodes CASSLSGTGIYGYTF.

The V gene is TRBV4-2, the J gene TRBJ2-3; 8 bases match TRBD1. CDR3 length equals 17 residues. CDR1 LGHNA and CDR2 YNFKEQ come from the germline V gene. With V trimmed by 0 bases and J by 1 base, 6 bases remained unmatched. CDR3 DNA sequence: TGTGCCAGCAGCCAAGATGGGACAGGAGGACGCACAGATACGCAGTATTTT. Its protein is CASSQDGTGGRTDTQYF.

The table lists this clone with a few counts. The rearrangement uses TRBV5-1 and TRBJ2-1; 14 bases are shared with TRBD2. There are 17 residues in the CDR3. In germline, CDR1 is SGHRS, CDR2 YFSETQ. The junction had 5 bases not matched to a gene; V was cut back by 2 bases and J by 4 bases. CDR3 in amino acids: CASSFMGLAGVYNEQFF. The CDR3 DNA follows: TGCGCCAGCAGCTTTATGGGACTAGCGGGGGTATACAATGAGCAGTTCTTC.

CDR3 nucleotides: TGTGCCAGCAGTGTAGGACTAGCGGGGTCCTACAATGAGCAGTTCTTC. This sequence encodes CASSVGLAGSYNEQFF. The chain couples TRBV2 to TRBJ2-1; TRBD2 aligns across 12 bases. The CDR3 length is 16 residues. J gave up 1 base and V 4 bases, and 2 bases lay outside the gene matches. The germline V gene encodes CDR1 SNHLY and CDR2 FYNNEI.

The V and J genes are TRBV7-2 and TRBJ2-5; TRBD1 agrees at 9 bases. CDR3 length equals 15 residues. V dropped 5 bases and J dropped 5; count of bases not matched to a gene: 9. Per germline, CDR1 SGHTA and CDR2 FQGNSA. CDR3 bases: TGTGCCAGCAGCCCCTGGACAGGGGAGAGGGAGACCCAGTACTTC. It is translated as CASSPWTGERETQYF.

V is TRBV27 and J is TRBJ1-2, with D possibly being TRBD1 (6 bases). V was shortened by 7 bases and J by 8 bases, with 17 bases between the two germline ends. Germline V CDR1 and CDR2: MNHEY, SMNVEV (reference sequence). This CDR3 is 13 amino acids long. CDR3 DNA sequence: TGTGCCAGCACCTCCACAGGGAACTTGGGCTACACCTTC. This encodes CASTSTGNLGYTF.

The V gene is TRBV19, the J gene TRBJ2-1, with 8 bases matching TRBD2. This CDR3 region has 12 residues. Germline V gives CDR1 LNHDA, CDR2 SQIVND (reference sequence). Losses at the gene ends were 3 bases for V and 8 bases for J; bases not matched to a gene: 0. The CDR3: CASSMRGDEQFF. The CDR3 DNA is TGTGCCAGTAGTATGCGGGGGGATGAGCAGTTCTTC.

The V and J genes are TRBV5-8 and TRBJ2-5; TRBD1 might be the D (6 bases). The CDR3 spans 16 residues. Between the trimmed V and J ends, which lost 3 bases and 1 base, there was a span of 16 bases. Germline loops: CDR1 SGHTS, CDR2 YDEGEE. The CDR3 is CASSSGTRSFQETQYF. The CDR3 DNA follows: TGTGCCAGCAGCTCCGGGACAAGGAGCTTCCAAGAGACCCAGTACTTC.

V and J are TRBV24-1 and TRBJ2-2, with D perhaps TRBD1 (6 bases). Germline V gives CDR1 KGHDR, CDR2 SFDVKD. Trimming removed 4 bases at V and 8 bases at J, with 22 bases between. CDR3 size: 17 residues. The CDR3 DNA is TGTGCCACCAGTGACACCTACAGGGTCGGAGTTTGGGGGGAGCTGTTTTTT. Its protein product is CATSDTYRVGVWGELFF.

V gene TRBV28 combines with J gene TRBJ1-1, with 10 bases fitting TRBD1. Trimming removed 4 bases from V and 5 bases from J; junction bases left unmatched: 7. The germline CDR1 and CDR2 sequences are MDHEN and SYDVKM. The CDR3 covers 15 residues. CDR3 protein: CASSSSGTGVTEAFF. CDR3 coding DNA: TGTGCCAGCAGTTCCTCCGGGACAGGGGTTACTGAAGCTTTCTTT.